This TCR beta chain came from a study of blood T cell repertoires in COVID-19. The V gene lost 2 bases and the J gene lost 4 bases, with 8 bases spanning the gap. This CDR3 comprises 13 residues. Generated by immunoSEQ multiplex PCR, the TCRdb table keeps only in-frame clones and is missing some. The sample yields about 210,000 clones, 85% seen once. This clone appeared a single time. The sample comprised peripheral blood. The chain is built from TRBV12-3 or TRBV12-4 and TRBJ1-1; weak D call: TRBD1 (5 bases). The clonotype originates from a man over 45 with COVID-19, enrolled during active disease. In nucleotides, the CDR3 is TGTGCCAGCAGTTTATTGGGGGGCACTGAAGCTTTCTTT. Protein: CASSLLGGTEAFF.